This TCR beta chain appears in the sequencing data of a study of blood T cell repertoires in COVID-19 (dated by TCRdb to the early 2020s). For the study in its entirety: Samples covering the acute and convalescent phases of COVID-19 were provided by collaborators in the United States, Italy and Spain. The material from the prospective study consisted of cDNA or gDNA derived from T cells, B-cell-depleted T cells, or PBMCs. A de-identified subject ID, COVID-19 status, age in years and sex were almost always included in the sample metadata. Where available, HLA class I and class II types were taken from metadata supplied by the sample provider and were not determined by assay-based typing. The repertoires were released in a freely available public database meant as a resource for research on the immune response to SARS-CoV-2. Samples came from the ongoing ImmuneRACE study (first 160 participants) plus 1,254 subjects from 6 global collaborators. Deeply sampled blood TCRbeta repertoires from subjects exposed to, actively infected with, or recovered from COVID-19 were included in the dataset. Results the study describes overall, beyond this receptor: Clinical and demographic metadata were provided uncurated, with the amount varying by source and participant.

Whole blood was collected in K2EDTA tubes by collaborating institutions according to the institutions' own protocols. For TCRbeta analysis, collaborator samples were shipped as frozen whole blood, as isolated PBMCs, or as DNA extracted from either sample type. On this clone itself: Its antigen target is currently unknown. Per-base qualities were not stored, and no clone one base away is much larger.

V and J are trimmed by 10 bases and 5 bases, and the gene matches miss 4 bases of the junction. In the germline V gene (reference sequence), CDR1 corresponds to PRHDT and CDR2 to FYEKMQ. The CDR3 numbers 12 residues from cysteine through phenylalanine. Just CDR3 DNA is preserved here, 36 bases in frame from base 1. TCRbeta CDR3 regions were amplified from genomic DNA by means of the immunoSEQ Assay, a bias-controlled multiplex PCR. In the authors' own workflow: Nucleated cell counts per sample were estimated from amplification of reference gene primers within the assay. Sequence reads were collapsed and filtered to measure the absolute abundance of every unique TCRbeta CDR3 rearrangement. For each sample, productive Simpson clonality was calculated by taking the square root of Simpson's diversity index across productive rearrangements. Entries here come from immuneACCESS through TCRdb and include only in-frame sequences with V and J called. Some clones fail to appear in such tables; in the studies checked, an unresolved V gene covers under half of the shortfall, and the cause of the remainder is unknown. V, J and clone size are those of that table, while D and trimming were read from the DNA. This sample holds under 150,000 clones; over 75% were observed only once. Around 9.8% of the sample is in the top ten clones.

Sample: peripheral blood. The chain was built from TRBV13 and TRBJ1-1; TRBD1 aligns with 10 central bases. This sequence originates from a man in his forties with active or convalescent COVID-19. This receptor carries the CDR3 CATGQGRTEAFF. The DNA is TGTGCCACGGGACAGGGGAGGACTGAAGCTTTCTTT.